Listed here are 9 T cell receptor beta chains from one sample, sequenced in a study of blood T cell repertoires in COVID-19. Sequencing was performed with immunoSEQ multiplex PCR; in TCRdb, only in-frame clones are kept and a portion is missing. The table shows 80,000 or so clones, with approximately 83% occurring only once. The source material was peripheral blood. These receptors all stem from a human donor in a cohort sampled during active COVID-19.

The chain employs TRBV6-5 and TRBJ2-1; D is unclear. V was shortened by 6 bases and J by 7 bases, with 10 bases between the two germline ends. This CDR3 region has 12 residues. Germline V gives CDR1 MNHEY, CDR2 SVGAGI. DNA for the CDR3: TGTGCCAGCAGCTTCCCGTTGAATGAGCAGTTCTTC. The encoded protein is CASSFPLNEQFF.

This clone came up once. J is TRBJ2-5 and V is TRBV28; 10 bases fit TRBD2. Trimming at V came to 3 bases and at J to 0 bases, leaving 4 bases not matched to a gene. The germline V gene has CDR1 MDHEN and CDR2 SYDVKM. The CDR3 has 16 amino acids. The CDR3 DNA reads as TGTGCCAGCAGTTTTATGACTAGCGGGCACCAAGAGACCCAGTACTTC. This encodes CASSFMTSGHQETQYF.

The gene calls are TRBV12-5 and TRBJ2-7; 7 bases agree with TRBD1. This CDR3 spans 14 amino acids. Losses at the gene ends were 5 bases for V and 2 bases for J; bases not matched to a gene: 6. Germline V lookup: CDR1 LGHNT, CDR2 FRNRAP. DNA of the CDR3: TGTGCTAGTGGTCGCTGGGACAGAGCCTACGAGCAGTACTTC. Protein: CASGRWDRAYEQYF.

The V call is TRBV29-1, the J call TRBJ1-4; TRBD1 agrees at 8 bases. The CDR3 covers 14 residues. The germline gives CDR1 SQVTM, CDR2 ANQGSEA. Trimming at V came to 6 bases and at J to 1 base, leaving 4 bases not matched to a gene. In DNA form, the CDR3 reads TGCAGCGTGACAGGGGCGATAACTAATGAAAAACTGTTTTTT. It translates to CSVTGAITNEKLFF.

The J gene is TRBJ2-1, the V gene TRBV16; possibly TRBD1 for D (6 bases). V was pared by 4 bases and J by 0 bases, with 13 bases between. The CDR3 extends over 16 amino acids. The V gene's germline CDR1 is KGHSY and CDR2 FQNENV. DNA for the CDR3: TGTGCCAGCAGCCTCCAACAGGGCCTCTCCTACAATGAGCAGTTCTTC. This encodes CASSLQQGLSYNEQFF.

V and J are TRBV5-5 and TRBJ2-7, with 13 bases matching TRBD2. The CDR3 has 15 residues. The V segment lost 4 bases and the J segment 2 bases; nucleotides outside the gene matches: 3. Germline V lookup: CDR1 SGHKS, CDR2 YYEKEE (reference sequence). CDR3 bases: TGTGCCAGCAGCACGGGACTAGCGGGAACCTACGAGCAGTACTTC. Amino acids: CASSTGLAGTYEQYF. Full variable domain (remainder filled in from reference TRBV5-5 and TRBJ2-7): DAGVTQSPTHLIKTRGQQVTLRCSPISGHKSVSWYQQVLGQGPQFIFQYYEKEERGRGNFPDRFSARQFPNYSSELNVNALLLGDSALYLCASSTGLAGTYEQYFGPGTRLTVT.

The chain has TRBV3-1 (or the pseudogene TRBV3-2) and TRBJ1-6; D call uncertain. The CDR3 is 14 amino acids. Germline-derived CDR1 and CDR2 are LGHDT and YNNKEL (reference sequence). V lost 1 base to trimming and J lost 4 bases, with 5 bases between them. The CDR3 DNA sequence: TGTGCCAGCAGCCAAGGGCAGTATAATTCACCCCTCCACTTT. Translating it yields CASSQGQYNSPLHF.

CDR3 coding DNA: TGTGCCAGTAGTATCGCCCGGACAGGGAGTGGCTACACCTTC. Translation: CASSIARTGSGYTF. The chain carries TRBV19 and TRBJ1-2, with 8 bases identical to TRBD1. The CDR3 has 14 residues. Germline V gene lookup returns CDR1 LNHDA and CDR2 SQIVND (reference sequence). With V trimmed by 3 bases and J by 7 bases, 7 bases remained unmatched.

The chain uses TRBV5-1 and TRBJ2-5; maybe TRBD2 (6 bases). Trimming removed 4 bases at V and 2 bases at J, with 15 bases between. The CDR3 is 15 amino acids. Germline assignment: CDR1 SGHRS and CDR2 YFSETQ. The CDR3 spells CASSPVGGYQETQYF. CDR3 sequence (DNA): TGCGCCAGCAGCCCCGTCGGGGGATATCAAGAGACCCAGTACTTC.